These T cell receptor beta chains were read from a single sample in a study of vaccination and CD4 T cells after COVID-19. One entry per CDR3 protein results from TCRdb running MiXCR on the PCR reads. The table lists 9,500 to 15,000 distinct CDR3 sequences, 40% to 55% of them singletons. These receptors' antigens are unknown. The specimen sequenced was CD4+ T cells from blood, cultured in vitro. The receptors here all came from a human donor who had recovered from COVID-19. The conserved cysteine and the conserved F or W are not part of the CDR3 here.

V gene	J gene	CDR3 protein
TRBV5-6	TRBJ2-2	ASSPWGTGGELF
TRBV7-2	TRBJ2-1	ASSLLASQF
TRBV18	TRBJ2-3	ASSPFVGVTDTQY
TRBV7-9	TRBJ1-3	ASSPRGVRGGSGNTIY
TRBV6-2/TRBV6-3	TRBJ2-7	ASSYSGGASYEQY
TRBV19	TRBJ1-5	ASTNTRTGSIQPQH
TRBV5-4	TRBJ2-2	AMGGGYTGELF
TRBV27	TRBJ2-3	ASSLGAGANTDTQY
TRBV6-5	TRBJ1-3	ASSYGWDLGGNTIY
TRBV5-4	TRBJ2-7	ASRRTLEGEQY
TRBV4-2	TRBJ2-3	ASSHPIGSTADTQY
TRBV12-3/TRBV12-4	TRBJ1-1	ASSFSGRATEAF
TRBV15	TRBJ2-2	ATSRDYRELF
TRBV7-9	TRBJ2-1	ASSLAGGYNEQF
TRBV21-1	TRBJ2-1	ASSKFPEWQDEQF
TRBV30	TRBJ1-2	AWSLTDGYYGYT
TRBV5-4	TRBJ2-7	ASSLPTGGYEQY
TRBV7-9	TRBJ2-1	ASSLVGDLGNEQF
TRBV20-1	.	SAGPVREGSYEQY
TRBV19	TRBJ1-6	ASTSDRLNSPLH
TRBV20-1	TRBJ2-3	SADSLSRFTDTQY
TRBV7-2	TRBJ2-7	ASSLGGTATGGEQY
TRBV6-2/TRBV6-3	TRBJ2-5	ASSYGQGLETQY
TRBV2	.	ASSLDRQVPEQY
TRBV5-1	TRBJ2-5	ASSAYRGGRETQY
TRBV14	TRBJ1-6	ASSQRDRTNSPLH
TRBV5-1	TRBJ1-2	ASSLAGTSSFYGYT
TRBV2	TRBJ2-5	ASSELSLGQVKTLY
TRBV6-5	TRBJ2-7	ASSYPPYGGGSEQY
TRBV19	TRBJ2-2	ASSIDPGRSAWTGELF
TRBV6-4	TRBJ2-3	ASRLGASGTDTQY
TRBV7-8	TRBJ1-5	ASSQQGIVGNQPQH
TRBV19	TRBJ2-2	ASTSFTGELF
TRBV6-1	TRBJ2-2	ASSEWGSGRAQGGELF
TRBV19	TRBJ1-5	ASSIRRDQPQH
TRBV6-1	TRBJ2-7	ASREQGAKAYEQY
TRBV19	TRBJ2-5	ASSIQGAHDGTQY
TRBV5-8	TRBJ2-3	ASSLFVRTDTQY
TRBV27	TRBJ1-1	ASRLNRGDTEAF
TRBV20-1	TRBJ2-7	SGTHSGILSYEQY
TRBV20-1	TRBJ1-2	SARDEAGLHYT
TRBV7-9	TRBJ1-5	ASSLGGDQPQH
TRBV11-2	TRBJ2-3	ASSLALAGGSDTQY
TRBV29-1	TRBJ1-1	SVDRVGKTEAF
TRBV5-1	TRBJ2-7	ASSYRGDSSYEQY
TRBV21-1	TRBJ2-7	ASSKKREQPYEQY
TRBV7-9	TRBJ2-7	ASSLVDSLEQY
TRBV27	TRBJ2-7	ASKGLAGPYEQY
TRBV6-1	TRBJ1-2	ASSDWGTYYT
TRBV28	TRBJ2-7	ASSVPGQGHYEQY
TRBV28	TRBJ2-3	ASRWDRGTDTQY
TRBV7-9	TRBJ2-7	ASSFLGGEQY
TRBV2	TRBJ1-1	ASVGEANTEAF